This T cell receptor beta chain derives from a study of blood T cell repertoires in COVID-19. Study-level information: The study drew acute and convalescent COVID-19 samples from the United States, Italy and Spain. The cDNA or gDNA used as material had been derived from T cells, B-cell-depleted T cells, or PBMCs.

TCRdb's copy holds only in-frame clones and misses some; the assay was immunoSEQ multiplex PCR. The table includes roughly 90,000 clones, approximately 80% detected once. Unmatched junction bases numbered 5, after V lost 5 bases and J lost 2 bases. This CDR3 comprises 16 residues. Germline CDR1 and CDR2: SGHNT and YENEEA. This TCR was sampled from a woman older than 75 with active or convalescent COVID-19. Sequenced input: peripheral blood. The rearrangement joins TRBV11-3 to TRBJ2-6; 8 bases line up with TRBD2. The chain's CDR3 is CASSDPGRAGANVLTF. The CDR3 DNA follows: TGTGCCAGCAGCGACCCCGGGAGGGCTGGGGCCAACGTCCTGACTTTC.